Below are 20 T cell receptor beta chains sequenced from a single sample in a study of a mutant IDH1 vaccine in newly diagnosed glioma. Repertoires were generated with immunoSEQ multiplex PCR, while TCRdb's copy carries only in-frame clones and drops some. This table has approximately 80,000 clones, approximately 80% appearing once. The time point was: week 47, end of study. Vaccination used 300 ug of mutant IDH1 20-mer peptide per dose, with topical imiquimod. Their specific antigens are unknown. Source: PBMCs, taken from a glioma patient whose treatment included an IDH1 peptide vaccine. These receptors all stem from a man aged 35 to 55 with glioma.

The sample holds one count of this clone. This CDR3 is CASSTRVTGNGNTIYF. For the CDR3, the DNA is TGTGCCAGTAGTACCCGCGTGACAGGGAACGGAAACACCATATATTTT. V gene TRBV19 combines with J gene TRBJ1-3; 7 bases align to TRBD1. The junction had 10 bases not matched to a gene; V was cut back by 4 bases and J by 4 bases. CDR1 LNHDA and CDR2 SQIVND come from the germline V gene (reference sequence). This CDR3 is 16 amino acids long.

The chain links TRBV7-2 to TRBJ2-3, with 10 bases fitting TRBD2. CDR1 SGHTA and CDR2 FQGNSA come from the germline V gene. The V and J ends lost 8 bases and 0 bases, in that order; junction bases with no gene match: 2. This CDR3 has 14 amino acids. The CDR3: CASQREGSTDTQYF. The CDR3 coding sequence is TGTGCCAGCCAGCGGGAGGGAAGCACAGATACGCAGTATTTT.

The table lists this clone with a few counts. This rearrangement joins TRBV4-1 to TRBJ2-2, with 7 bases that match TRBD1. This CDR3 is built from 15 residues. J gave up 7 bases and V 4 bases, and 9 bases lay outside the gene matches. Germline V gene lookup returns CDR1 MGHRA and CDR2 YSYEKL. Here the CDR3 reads CASSLMQTGNGELFF. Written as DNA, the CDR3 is TGCGCCAGCAGCCTCATGCAGACAGGGAACGGGGAGCTGTTTTTT.

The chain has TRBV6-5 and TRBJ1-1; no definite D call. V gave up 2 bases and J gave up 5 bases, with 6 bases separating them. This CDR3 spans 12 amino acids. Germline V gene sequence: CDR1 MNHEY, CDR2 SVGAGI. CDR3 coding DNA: TGTGCCAGCAGTTACGGGCTTACTGAAGCTTTCTTT. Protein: CASSYGLTEAFF.

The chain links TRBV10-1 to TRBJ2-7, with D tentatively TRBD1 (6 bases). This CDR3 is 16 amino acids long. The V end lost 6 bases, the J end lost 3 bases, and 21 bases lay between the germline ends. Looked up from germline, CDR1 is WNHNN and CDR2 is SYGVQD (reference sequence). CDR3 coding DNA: TGCGCCAGCAGCGCAACCGGGACAACCGGTCACTACGAGCAGTACTTC. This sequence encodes CASSATGTTGHYEQYF.

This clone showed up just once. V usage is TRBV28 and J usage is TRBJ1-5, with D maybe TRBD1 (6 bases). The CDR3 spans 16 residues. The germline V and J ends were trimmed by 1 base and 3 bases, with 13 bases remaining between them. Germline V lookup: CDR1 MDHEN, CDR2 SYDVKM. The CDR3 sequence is CASSLLRTDVNQPQHF. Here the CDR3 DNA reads TGTGCCAGCAGTTTATTGAGGACAGACGTCAATCAGCCCCAGCATTTT.

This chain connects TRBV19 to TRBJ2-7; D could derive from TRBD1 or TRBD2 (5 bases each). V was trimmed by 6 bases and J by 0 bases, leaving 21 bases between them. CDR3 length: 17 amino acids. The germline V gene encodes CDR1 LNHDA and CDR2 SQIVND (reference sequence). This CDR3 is CASRSRASGQSSYEQYF. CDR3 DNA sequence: TGTGCCAGTAGATCTCGTGCTTCGGGGCAAAGCTCCTACGAGCAGTACTTC.

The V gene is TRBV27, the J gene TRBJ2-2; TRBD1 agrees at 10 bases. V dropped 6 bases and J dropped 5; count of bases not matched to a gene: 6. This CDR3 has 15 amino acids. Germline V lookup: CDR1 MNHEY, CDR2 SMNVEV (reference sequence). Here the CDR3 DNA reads TGTGCCAGCAGAAAAGGACAGGGGGGAACCGGGGAGCTGTTTTTT. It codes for CASRKGQGGTGELFF.

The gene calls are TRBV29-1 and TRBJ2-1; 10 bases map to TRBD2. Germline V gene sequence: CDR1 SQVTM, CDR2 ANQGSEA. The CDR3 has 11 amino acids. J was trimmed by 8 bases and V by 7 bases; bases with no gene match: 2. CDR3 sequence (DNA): TGCAGCGCCGGACTAGCGGATGAGCAGTTCTTC. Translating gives CSAGLADEQFF.

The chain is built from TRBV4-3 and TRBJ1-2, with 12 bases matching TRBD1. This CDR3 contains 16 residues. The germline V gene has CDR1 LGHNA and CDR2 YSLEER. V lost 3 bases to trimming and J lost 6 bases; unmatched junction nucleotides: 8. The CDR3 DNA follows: TGCGCCAGCAGCCAGACGGGACAGGGGGCGACTGATGGCTACACCTTC. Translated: CASSQTGQGATDGYTF.

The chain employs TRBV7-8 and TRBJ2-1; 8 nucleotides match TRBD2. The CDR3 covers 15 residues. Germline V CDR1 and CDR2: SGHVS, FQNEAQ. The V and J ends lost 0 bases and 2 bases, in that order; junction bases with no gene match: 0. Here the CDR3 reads CASSLAAGAYNEQFF. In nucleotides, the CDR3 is TGTGCCAGCAGCTTAGCAGCGGGAGCCTACAATGAGCAGTTCTTC. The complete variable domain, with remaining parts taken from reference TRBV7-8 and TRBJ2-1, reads GAGVSQSPRYKVAKRGQDVALRCDPISGHVSLFWYQQALGQGPEFLTYFQNEAQLDKSGLPSDRFFAERPEGSVSTLKIQRTQQEDSAVYLCASSLAAGAYNEQFFGPGTRLTVL.

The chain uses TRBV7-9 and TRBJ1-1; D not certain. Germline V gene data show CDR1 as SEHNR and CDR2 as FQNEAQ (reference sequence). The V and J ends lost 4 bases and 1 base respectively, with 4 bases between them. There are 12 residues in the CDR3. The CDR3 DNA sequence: TGTGCCAGCAGCTCATCGAACACTGAAGCTTTCTTT. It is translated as CASSSSNTEAFF.

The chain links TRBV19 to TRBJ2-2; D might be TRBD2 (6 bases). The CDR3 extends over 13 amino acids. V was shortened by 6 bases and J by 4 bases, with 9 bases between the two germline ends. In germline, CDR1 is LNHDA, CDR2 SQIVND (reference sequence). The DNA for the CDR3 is TGTGCCAGTAGGCGGGACCTCACCGGGGAGCTGTTTTTT. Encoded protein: CASRRDLTGELFF.

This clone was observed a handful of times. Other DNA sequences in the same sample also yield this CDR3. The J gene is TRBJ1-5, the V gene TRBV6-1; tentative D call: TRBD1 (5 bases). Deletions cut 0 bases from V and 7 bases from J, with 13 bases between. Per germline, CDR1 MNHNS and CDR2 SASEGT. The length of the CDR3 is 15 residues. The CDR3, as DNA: TGTGCCAGCAGTGAAGCGAGGGGAAGGGGCCAGCCCCAGCATTTT. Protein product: CASSEARGRGQPQHF.

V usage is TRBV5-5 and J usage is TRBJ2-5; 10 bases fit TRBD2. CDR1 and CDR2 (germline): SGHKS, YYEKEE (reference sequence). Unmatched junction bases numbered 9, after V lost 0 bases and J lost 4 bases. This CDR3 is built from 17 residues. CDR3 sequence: CASSLELAGGWRETQYF. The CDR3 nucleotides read TGTGCCAGCAGCTTGGAGTTAGCGGGAGGTTGGAGAGAGACCCAGTACTTC.

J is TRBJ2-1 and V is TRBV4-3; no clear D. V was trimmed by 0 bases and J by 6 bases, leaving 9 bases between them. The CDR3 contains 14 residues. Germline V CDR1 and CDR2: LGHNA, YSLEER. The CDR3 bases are TGCGCCAGCAGCCAAGAAGCGAACAGCAATGAGCAGTTCTTC. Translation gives CASSQEANSNEQFF.

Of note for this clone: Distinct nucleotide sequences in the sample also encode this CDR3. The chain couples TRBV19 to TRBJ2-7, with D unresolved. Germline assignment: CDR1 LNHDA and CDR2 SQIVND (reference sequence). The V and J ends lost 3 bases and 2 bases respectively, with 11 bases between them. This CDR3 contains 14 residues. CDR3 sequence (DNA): TGTGCCAGTAGTATTCGCGTGGGTACCTACGAGCAGTACTTC. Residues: CASSIRVGTYEQYF.

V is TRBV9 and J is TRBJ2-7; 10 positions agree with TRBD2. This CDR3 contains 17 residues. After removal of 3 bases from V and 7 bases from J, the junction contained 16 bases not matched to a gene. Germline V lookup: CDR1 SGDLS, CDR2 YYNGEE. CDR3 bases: TGTGCCAGCAGCGCCGACCCAGGGCTAGCGGGAGTTCGAGAGCAGTACTTC. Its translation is CASSADPGLAGVREQYF.

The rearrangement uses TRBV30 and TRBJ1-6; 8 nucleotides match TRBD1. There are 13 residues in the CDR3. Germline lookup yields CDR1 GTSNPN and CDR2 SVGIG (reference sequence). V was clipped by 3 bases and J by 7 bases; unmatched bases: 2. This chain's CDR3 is CAWSRQGNSPLHF. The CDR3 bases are TGTGCCTGGAGCCGACAGGGGAATTCACCCCTCCACTTT.

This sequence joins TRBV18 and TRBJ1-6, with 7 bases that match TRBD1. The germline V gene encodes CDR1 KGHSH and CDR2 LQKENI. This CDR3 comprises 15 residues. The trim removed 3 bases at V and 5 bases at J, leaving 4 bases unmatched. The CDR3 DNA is TGTGCCAGCTCACCCCTTCAGGGGGATAATTCACCCCTCCACTTT. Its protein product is CASSPLQGDNSPLHF.